The 28 T cell receptor beta chains below were found in one sample sequenced in a study of shared T cell receptors in the human thymus. This table comes from immunoSEQ multiplex PCR, and its TCRdb copy is limited to in-frame clones, with some not included. The data show approximately 580,000 clones, around 82% seen once. Separately, the same data were catalogued under a study of human thymus T cells.

Sequenced: thymocytes. Receptors were obtained from a boy younger than two with a congenital heart defect.

In its sample, this clone was seen once. The chain employs TRBV13 and TRBJ1-1, with a tentative D call TRBD1 (6 bases). The CDR3 is made up of 15 amino acids. Germline V gene lookup returns CDR1 PRHDT and CDR2 FYEKMQ (reference sequence). Trimming removed 5 bases at V and 1 base at J, with 14 bases between. The CDR3 bases are TGTGCCAGCAGCAAGAGCCCGGACAGGAACACTGAAGCTTTCTTT. Translated, it gives CASSKSPDRNTEAFF.

This clone is a singleton in its sample. CDR3 amino acids: CASGRENYEQYF. CDR3 DNA sequence: TGTGCCAGCGGCCGGGAGAACTACGAGCAGTACTTC. The chain joins TRBV11-3 to TRBJ2-7; D might be TRBD2 (6 bases). Germline V gene data show CDR1 as SGHNT and CDR2 as YENEEA. This CDR3 contains 12 residues. V lost 8 bases to trimming and J lost 3 bases, with 11 bases between them. The variable domain in full, completed from reference TRBV11-3 and TRBJ2-7, reads EAGVVQSPRYKIIEKKQPVAFWCNPISGHNTLYWYLQNLGQGPELLIRYENEEAVDDSQLPKDRFSAERLKGVDSTLKIQPAELGDSAVYLCASGRENYEQYFGPGTRLTVT.

Note on this clone: This sample includes further DNA sequences coding for the same CDR3. V is TRBV5-6 and J is TRBJ2-1; TRBD2 aligns across 11 bases. V gave up 3 bases and J gave up 4 bases; unmatched junction bases: 3. This CDR3 region has 15 residues. The V gene's germline CDR1 is SGHDT and CDR2 YYEEEE. CDR3 bases: TGTGCCAGCAGCTCCGGGACTAGCGGATACAATGAGCAGTTCTTC. It yields the protein CASSSGTSGYNEQFF.

The chain combines TRBV7-9 with TRBJ2-7, with 11 positions matching TRBD2. Germline CDR1 is SEHNR and CDR2 is FQNEAQ (reference sequence). This CDR3 has 12 residues. Germline trimming cut 9 bases from V and 5 bases from J; bases unmatched to any gene: 3. CDR3 DNA sequence: TGTGCCAGTACTAGCGGGAGTGACGAGCAGTACTTC. Residues: CASTSGSDEQYF.

This rearrangement joins TRBV2 to TRBJ1-2, with 7 bases lining up with TRBD1. CDR1 is SNHLY, CDR2 FYNNEI, per germline. J gave up 3 bases and V 3 bases, and 4 bases lay outside the gene matches. CDR3 length: 14 amino acids. DNA for the CDR3: TGTGCCAGCAGTGAGCGACAGGGCTACTATGGCTACACCTTC. This sequence encodes CASSERQGYYGYTF.

This clone was detected only a few times. This rearrangement joins TRBV6-1 to TRBJ2-1; 8 bases map to TRBD2. The CDR3 spans 12 residues. Germline V gene sequence: CDR1 MNHNS, CDR2 SASEGT. Unmatched junction bases numbered 6, after V lost 10 bases and J lost 7 bases. As DNA, the CDR3 is TGTGCCACGGGTCGCGGGGGGAATGAGCAGTTCTTC. Translating it yields CATGRGGNEQFF.

Only a few counts were recorded for this clone. The genes are TRBV7-9 and TRBJ2-1; the match to TRBD2 covers 7 bases. This CDR3 has 16 residues. V shed 1 base, J shed 4 bases, and the junction held 7 bases outside the gene matches. Germline V gene data show CDR1 as SEHNR and CDR2 as FQNEAQ (reference sequence). The CDR3 loop reads CASSLGGGLMYNEQFF. In nucleotides, the CDR3 is TGTGCCAGCAGCTTAGGGGGAGGGTTGATGTACAATGAGCAGTTCTTC. Full variable domain (remainder filled in from reference TRBV7-9 and TRBJ2-1): DTGVSQNPRHKITKRGQNVTFRCDPISEHNRLYWYRQTLGQGPEFLTYFQNEAQLEKSRLLSDRFSAERPKGSFSTLEIQRTEQGDSAMYLCASSLGGGLMYNEQFFGPGTRLTVL.

The V and J genes are TRBV13 and TRBJ2-7; 8 nucleotides align to TRBD2. CDR1 and CDR2 from the germline V gene are PRHDT and FYEKMQ (reference sequence). This CDR3 spans 17 amino acids. V was pared by 4 bases and J by 0 bases, with 11 bases of the junction left unmatched. The CDR3 loop is CASSSLKAGVYSYEQYF. The CDR3 region has the DNA TGTGCCAGCAGCTCCCTAAAAGCGGGAGTTTACTCCTACGAGCAGTACTTC.

This chain joins TRBV5-1 and TRBJ2-7; maybe TRBD2 (5 bases). V gave up 1 base and J gave up 2 bases, with 7 bases separating them. The V gene's germline CDR1 is SGHRS and CDR2 YFSETQ. The CDR3 contains 13 residues. The CDR3 protein is CASSLLGTYEQYF. CDR3 sequence (DNA): TGCGCCAGCAGCTTGCTCGGGACCTACGAGCAGTACTTC.

The chain has TRBV4-2 and TRBJ2-1; TRBD2 matches at 14 bases. J was trimmed by 3 bases and V by 3 bases; bases with no gene match: 7. This CDR3 contains 18 residues. The germline V gene encodes CDR1 LGHNA and CDR2 YNFKEQ. CDR3 in amino acids: CASSHPGTSGRGYNEQFF. The CDR3 bases are TGTGCCAGCAGCCACCCCGGGACTAGCGGGAGAGGCTACAATGAGCAGTTCTTC.

This clone was seen only a few times. V usage is TRBV19 and J usage is TRBJ1-3, with D perhaps TRBD1 (5 bases). Trimming pared 3 bases from V and 2 bases from J, leaving 8 bases between. Germline CDR1 and CDR2: LNHDA and SQIVND (reference sequence). The CDR3 consists of 14 residues. CDR3 protein: CASSMEGTGNTIYF. Here the CDR3 DNA reads TGTGCCAGTAGTATGGAGGGGACTGGAAACACCATATATTTT. Together with reference TRBV19 and TRBJ1-3, the CDR3 gives the full variable domain: DGGITQSPKYLFRKEGQNVTLSCEQNLNHDAMYWYRQDPGQGLRLIYYSQIVNDFQKGDIAEGYSVSREKKESFPLTVTSAQKNPTAFYLCASSMEGTGNTIYFGEGSWLTVV.

The CDR3 bases are TGTGCCAGCAGCTTGACTAGGACCAGCGAGCAGTTCTTC. Protein sequence: CASSLTRTSEQFF. The chain joins TRBV5-4 to TRBJ2-1, with D possibly matching TRBD2 (5 bases). CDR3 size: 13 residues. Trimming stripped 1 base from V and 10 bases from J, with 12 bases between. Germline CDR1 is SGHNT and CDR2 is YYREEE (reference sequence).

This chain links TRBV11-2 with TRBJ2-3; no definite D call. The CDR3 runs 11 residues. Germline V gene lookup returns CDR1 SGHAT and CDR2 FQNNGV. Trimming shortened V by 1 base and J by 8 bases, and 4 bases separated the two germline ends. This CDR3 reads CASSLAGTQYF. Written as DNA, the CDR3 is TGTGCCAGCAGCTTAGCGGGTACGCAGTATTTT.

The chain couples TRBV6-5 to TRBJ2-7, with 7 positions matching TRBD1. Germline V gives CDR1 MNHEY, CDR2 SVGAGI. This CDR3 is 12 amino acids long. With 8 bases clipped from V and 3 bases from J, the junction kept 4 bases outside the gene matches. The CDR3 DNA reads TGTGCCAGCGGCGACAGGGTCTACGAGCAGTACTTC. Protein product: CASGDRVYEQYF.

The rearrangement joins TRBV25-1 to TRBJ2-7, with 11 bases that match TRBD1. This CDR3 is built from 16 residues. V shed 4 bases and J 2 bases; nucleotides not matched to a gene: 7. The germline V gene has CDR1 MGHDK and CDR2 SYGVNS. The CDR3 nucleotides are TGTGCCAGCAGTGGACCCCGGACAGGGGGCCCCTACGAGCAGTACTTC. Amino acid sequence: CASSGPRTGGPYEQYF.

The chain uses TRBV27 and TRBJ2-7; 9 nucleotides line up with TRBD2. The CDR3 runs 21 residues. V shed 2 bases, J shed 3 bases, and the junction held 23 bases outside the gene matches. Germline V gene sequence: CDR1 MNHEY, CDR2 SMNVEV (reference sequence). The CDR3 region has the DNA TGTGCCAGCAGTTTAAATGGAGGGACCGGGACTAGCTCCTCCCCAGGCTACGAGCAGTACTTC. As protein: CASSLNGGTGTSSSPGYEQYF.

This clone appeared a few times. The chain employs TRBV2 and TRBJ1-4; 7 bases map to TRBD1. Germline V gives CDR1 SNHLY, CDR2 FYNNEI. This CDR3 has 16 amino acids. With 3 bases clipped from V and 8 bases from J, the junction kept 12 bases outside the gene matches. In DNA form, the CDR3 reads TGTGCCAGCAGTGACCGCCGACAGGGTCGGGGAGAAAAACTGTTTTTT. The encoded protein is CASSDRRQGRGEKLFF.

The rearrangement joins TRBV11-2 to TRBJ2-7; perhaps TRBD2 as D (6 bases). With 1 base removed from V and 7 bases from J, the gap between germline ends came to 20 bases. Germline V CDR1 and CDR2: SGHAT, FQNNGV. CDR3 size: 16 residues. CDR3 in amino acids: CASSLGASAKTGEQYF. Here the CDR3 DNA reads TGTGCCAGCAGCTTAGGTGCTAGCGCTAAGACGGGGGAGCAGTACTTC.

This clone came up a few times. This chain links TRBV19 with TRBJ1-4, with 10 bases fitting TRBD1. Germline V CDR1 and CDR2: LNHDA, SQIVND (reference sequence). V trimming: 7 bases; J trimming: 6 bases; junction bases outside the gene matches: 5. The CDR3 contains 14 residues. The chain's CDR3 is CASTRDRGDEKLFF. The CDR3 DNA follows: TGTGCCAGTACTCGGGACAGGGGAGATGAAAAACTGTTTTTT.

The chain is built from TRBV6-1 and TRBJ2-5; TRBD2 aligns across 11 bases. The germline CDR1 and CDR2 sequences are MNHNS and SASEGT. The CDR3 loop spans 14 amino acids. Trimming removed 5 bases from V and 5 bases from J; junction bases left unmatched: 4. The CDR3 DNA sequence: TGTGCCAGCAGTACTAGCGGGAGTTCTGAGACCCAGTACTTC. It encodes CASSTSGSSETQYF.

This chain links TRBV28 with TRBJ1-2; a weak D match, TRBD1 (5 bases). CDR1 is MDHEN and CDR2 is SYDVKM in the germline V gene. The V end lost 9 bases, the J end lost 6 bases, and 14 bases lay between the germline ends. The CDR3 is made up of 12 amino acids. In DNA, the CDR3 is TGTGCCAGTAACCCAGGGTTTGATGGCTACACCTTC. Translating it yields CASNPGFDGYTF.

The rearrangement uses TRBV4-1 and TRBJ2-7; D is perhaps TRBD1 (7 bases). Germline CDR1 MGHRA, CDR2 YSYEKL. There are 18 residues in the CDR3. Between the trimmed V and J ends, which lost 1 base and 3 bases, there was a span of 22 bases. CDR3 sequence (DNA): TGCGCCAGCAGCCAAGGGGCCCACGAGGGGGCGGGGAACTACGAGCAGTACTTC. It translates to CASSQGAHEGAGNYEQYF.

V and J are TRBV25-1 and TRBJ2-4, with a tentative D call TRBD2 (6 bases). Germline V gives CDR1 MGHDK, CDR2 SYGVNS. There are 14 residues in the CDR3. V was cut by 4 bases and J by 8 bases, with 15 bases left in between. The CDR3 region is CASSAIGREDIQYF. CDR3 coding DNA: TGTGCCAGCAGTGCCATAGGAAGGGAGGACATTCAGTACTTC. Together with reference TRBV25-1 and TRBJ2-4, the CDR3 gives the full variable domain: EADIYQTPRYLVIGTGKKITLECSQTMGHDKMYWYQQDPGMELHLIHYSYGVNSTEKGDLSSESTVSRIRTEHFPLTLESARPSHTSQYLCASSAIGREDIQYFGAGTRLSVL.

This clone came up a few times. The chain has TRBV5-6 and TRBJ1-1; D is ambiguous. The CDR3 contains 18 residues. Trimming cost V 6 bases and J 1 base, with 25 bases left between them. CDR1 SGHDT and CDR2 YYEEEE come from the germline V gene. The CDR3 is CASTPNGSRKASNTEAFF. The CDR3, as DNA: TGTGCCAGCACCCCGAACGGTTCCAGAAAAGCGTCGAACACTGAAGCTTTCTTT.

The rearrangement links TRBV7-2 to TRBJ2-7; 9 bases line up with TRBD2. The germline V gene encodes CDR1 SGHTA and CDR2 FQGNSA. This CDR3 comprises 15 residues. V shed 1 base and J 2 bases; nucleotides not matched to a gene: 3. The CDR3 is CASSLGGRAPYEQYF. For the CDR3, the DNA is TGTGCCAGCAGCTTAGGCGGGAGGGCCCCCTACGAGCAGTACTTC. Full variable domain (remainder filled in from reference TRBV7-2 and TRBJ2-7): GAGVSQSPSNKVTEKGKDVELRCDPISGHTALYWYRQSLGQGLEFLIYFQGNSAPDKSGLPSDRFSAERTGGSVSTLTIQRTQQEDSAVYLCASSLGGRAPYEQYFGPGTRLTVT.

The chain has TRBV4-3 and TRBJ2-3, with 11 bases that match TRBD2. The length of the CDR3 is 16 residues. J gave up 4 bases and V 6 bases, and 9 bases lay outside the gene matches. The germline gives CDR1 LGHNA, CDR2 YSLEER. The CDR3 nucleotides are TGCGCCAGCAGTCCTACCGGGACTAGCGGCCCAGATACGCAGTATTTT. Residues: CASSPTGTSGPDTQYF.

This rearrangement joins TRBV6-1 to TRBJ2-1; no clear D. V was shortened by 5 bases and J by 15 bases, with 14 bases between the two germline ends. The germline gives CDR1 MNHNS, CDR2 SASEGT. This CDR3 has 11 amino acids. CDR3 in amino acids: CASSLESVGFF. The CDR3, as DNA: TGTGCCAGCAGTCTTGAGTCCGTCGGGTTCTTC.

The chain has TRBV11-3 and TRBJ2-5; 9 bases fit TRBD2. The V and J ends lost 4 bases and 0 bases, in that order; junction bases with no gene match: 15. CDR3 length: 19 amino acids. Germline V gene data show CDR1 as SGHNT and CDR2 as YENEEA. This CDR3 reads CASSSGLAGTSPHQETQYF. The CDR3 nucleotides read TGTGCCAGCAGCTCCGGCCTGGCCGGGACTAGCCCACACCAAGAGACCCAGTACTTC.